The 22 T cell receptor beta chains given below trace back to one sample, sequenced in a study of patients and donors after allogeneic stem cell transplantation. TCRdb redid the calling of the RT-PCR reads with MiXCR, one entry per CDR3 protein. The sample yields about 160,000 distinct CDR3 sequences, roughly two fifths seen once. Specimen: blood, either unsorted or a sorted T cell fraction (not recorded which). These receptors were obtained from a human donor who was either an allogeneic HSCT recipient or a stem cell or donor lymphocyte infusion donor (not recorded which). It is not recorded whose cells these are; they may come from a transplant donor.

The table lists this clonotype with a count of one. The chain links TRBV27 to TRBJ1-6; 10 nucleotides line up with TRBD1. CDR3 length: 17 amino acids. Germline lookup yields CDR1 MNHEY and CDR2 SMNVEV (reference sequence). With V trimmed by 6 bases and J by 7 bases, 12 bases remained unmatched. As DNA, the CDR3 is TGTGCCAGCAGCCGTCCTCCGGGACAGGGGTGGAATTCACCCCTCCACTTT. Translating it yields CASSRPPGQGWNSPLHF.

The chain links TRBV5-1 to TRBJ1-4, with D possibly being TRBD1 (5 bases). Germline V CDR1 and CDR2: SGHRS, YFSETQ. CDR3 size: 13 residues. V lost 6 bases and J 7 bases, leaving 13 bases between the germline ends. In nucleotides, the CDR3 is TGCGCCAGCACCCGGGGCATAGGTGAAAAACTGTTTTTT. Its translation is CASTRGIGEKLFF.

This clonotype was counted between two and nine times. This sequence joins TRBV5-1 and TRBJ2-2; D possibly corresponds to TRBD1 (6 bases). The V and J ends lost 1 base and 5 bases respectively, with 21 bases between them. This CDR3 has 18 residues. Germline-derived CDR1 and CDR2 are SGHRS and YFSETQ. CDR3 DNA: TGCGCCAGCAGCTTGATCCCCGGGTCCAGGGGATCAACCGGGGAGCTGTTTTTT. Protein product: CASSLIPGSRGSTGELFF.

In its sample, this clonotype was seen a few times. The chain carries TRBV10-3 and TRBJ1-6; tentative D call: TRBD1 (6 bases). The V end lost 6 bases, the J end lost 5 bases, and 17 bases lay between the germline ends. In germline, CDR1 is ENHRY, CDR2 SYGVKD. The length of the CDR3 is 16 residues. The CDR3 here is CAISKGGQSNNSPLHF. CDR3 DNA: TGTGCCATCAGCAAGGGCGGACAGAGCAATAATTCACCCCTCCACTTT.

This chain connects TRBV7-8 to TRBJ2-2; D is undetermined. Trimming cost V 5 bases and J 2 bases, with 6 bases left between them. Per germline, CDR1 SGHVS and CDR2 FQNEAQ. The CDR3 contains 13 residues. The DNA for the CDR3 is TGTGCCAGCAGCGCCGGAAACACCGGGGAGCTGTTTTTT. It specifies CASSAGNTGELFF.

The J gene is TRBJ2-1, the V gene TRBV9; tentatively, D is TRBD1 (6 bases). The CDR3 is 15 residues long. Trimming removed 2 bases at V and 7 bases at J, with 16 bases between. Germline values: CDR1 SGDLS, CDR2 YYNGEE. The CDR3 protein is CASSVSGQKANEQFF. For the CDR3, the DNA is TGTGCCAGCAGCGTGTCGGGACAAAAGGCAAATGAGCAGTTCTTC.

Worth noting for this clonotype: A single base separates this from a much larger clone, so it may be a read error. Written as DNA, the CDR3 is TGTGCCAGCGGTTTAGGCAGGGGCTATGGCTACACCTTC. This codes for CASGLGRGYGYTF. The chain joins TRBV12-3 or TRBV12-4 to TRBJ1-2; possibly TRBD1 for D (6 bases). This CDR3 comprises 13 residues.

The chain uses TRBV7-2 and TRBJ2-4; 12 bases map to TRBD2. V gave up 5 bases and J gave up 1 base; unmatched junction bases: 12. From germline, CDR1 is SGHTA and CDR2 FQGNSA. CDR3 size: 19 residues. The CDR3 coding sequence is TGTGCCAGCAGCCGCCCTAGCGGGGGGGCTAAAGAGGCCAAAAACATTCAGTACTTC. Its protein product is CASSRPSGGAKEAKNIQYF.

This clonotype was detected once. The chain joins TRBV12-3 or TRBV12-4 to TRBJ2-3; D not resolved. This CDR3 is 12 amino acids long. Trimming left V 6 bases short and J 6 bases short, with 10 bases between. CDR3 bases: TGTGCCAGCAGCCCTGTGGGGGATACGCAGTATTTT. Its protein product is CASSPVGDTQYF.

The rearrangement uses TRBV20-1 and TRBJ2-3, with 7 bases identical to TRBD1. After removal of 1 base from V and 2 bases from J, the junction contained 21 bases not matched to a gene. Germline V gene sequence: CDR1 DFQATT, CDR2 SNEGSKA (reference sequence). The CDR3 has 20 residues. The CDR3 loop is CSARAPPWDRVYENTDTQYF. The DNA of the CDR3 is TGCAGTGCTAGAGCTCCCCCATGGGACAGAGTCTACGAAAACACAGATACGCAGTATTTT.

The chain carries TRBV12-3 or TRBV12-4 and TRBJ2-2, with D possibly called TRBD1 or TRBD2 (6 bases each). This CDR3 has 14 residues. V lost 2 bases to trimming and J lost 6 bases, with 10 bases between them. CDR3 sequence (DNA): TGTGCCAGCAGTTTAAACGGGGGCCCCGGGGAGCTGTTTTTT. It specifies CASSLNGGPGELFF.

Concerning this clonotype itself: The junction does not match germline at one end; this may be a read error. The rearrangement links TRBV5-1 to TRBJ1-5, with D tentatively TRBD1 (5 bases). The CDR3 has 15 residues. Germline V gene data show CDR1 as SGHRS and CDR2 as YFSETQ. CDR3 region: CARSWGGSDNQPQHF. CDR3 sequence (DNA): TGCGCCAGGAGCTGGGGGGGATCGGACAATCAGCCCCAGCATTTT.

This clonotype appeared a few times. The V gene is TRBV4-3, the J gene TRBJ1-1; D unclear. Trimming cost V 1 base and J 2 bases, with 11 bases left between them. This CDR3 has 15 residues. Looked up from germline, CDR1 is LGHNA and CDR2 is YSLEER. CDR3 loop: CASSQGSAANTEAFF. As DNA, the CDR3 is TGCGCCAGCAGCCAAGGTTCGGCAGCCAACACTGAAGCTTTCTTT.

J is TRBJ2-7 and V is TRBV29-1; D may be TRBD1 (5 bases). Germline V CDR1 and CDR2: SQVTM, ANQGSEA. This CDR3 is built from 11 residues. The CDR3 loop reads CGAGQSYEQYV. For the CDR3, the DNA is TGCGGAGCAGGACAATCCTACGAGCAGTACGTC.

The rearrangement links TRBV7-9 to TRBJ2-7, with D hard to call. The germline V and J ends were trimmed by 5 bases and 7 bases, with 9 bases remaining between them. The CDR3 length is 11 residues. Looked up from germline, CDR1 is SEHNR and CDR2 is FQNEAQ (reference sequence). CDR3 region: CASSPALEQYF. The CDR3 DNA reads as TGTGCCAGCAGCCCGGCCTTAGAGCAGTACTTC.

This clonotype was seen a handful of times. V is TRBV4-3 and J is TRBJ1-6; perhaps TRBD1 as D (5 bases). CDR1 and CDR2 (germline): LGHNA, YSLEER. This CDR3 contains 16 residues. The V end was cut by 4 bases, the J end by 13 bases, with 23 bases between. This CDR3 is CASSLSRLGTRRPLHF. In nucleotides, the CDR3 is TGCGCCAGCAGCCTATCCCGGTTGGGGACCCGACGTCCCCTCCACTTT.

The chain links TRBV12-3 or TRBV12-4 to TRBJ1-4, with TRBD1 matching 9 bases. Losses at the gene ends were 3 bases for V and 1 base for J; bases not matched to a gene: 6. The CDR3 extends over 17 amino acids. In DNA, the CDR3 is TGTGCCAGCAGTTTCCGGGACAGGGAAGTAACTAATGAAAAACTGTTTTTT. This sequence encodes CASSFRDREVTNEKLFF.

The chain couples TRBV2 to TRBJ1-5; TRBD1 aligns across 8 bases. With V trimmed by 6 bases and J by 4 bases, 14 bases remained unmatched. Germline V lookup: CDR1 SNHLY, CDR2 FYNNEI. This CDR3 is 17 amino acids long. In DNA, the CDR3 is TGTGCCAGCAGCAATGACAGGGGCTCCCTTGGAAATCAGCCCCAGCATTTT. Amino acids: CASSNDRGSLGNQPQHF.

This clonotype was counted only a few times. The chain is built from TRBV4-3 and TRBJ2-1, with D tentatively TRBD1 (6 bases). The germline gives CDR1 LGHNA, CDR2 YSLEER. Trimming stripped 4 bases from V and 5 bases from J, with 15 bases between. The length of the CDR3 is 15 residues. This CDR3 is CASSPPRGGDNEQFF. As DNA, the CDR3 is TGCGCCAGCAGCCCCCCCAGGGGCGGCGACAATGAGCAGTTCTTC.

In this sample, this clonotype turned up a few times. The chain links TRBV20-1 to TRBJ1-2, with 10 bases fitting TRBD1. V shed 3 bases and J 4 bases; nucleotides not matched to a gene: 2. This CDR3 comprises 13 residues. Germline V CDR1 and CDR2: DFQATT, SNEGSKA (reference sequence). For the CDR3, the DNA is TGCAGTGCTAGCTGGACAGGGGGCTATGGCTACACCTTC. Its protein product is CSASWTGGYGYTF.

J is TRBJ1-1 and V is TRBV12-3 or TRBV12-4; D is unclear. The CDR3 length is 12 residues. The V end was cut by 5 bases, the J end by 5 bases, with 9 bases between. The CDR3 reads CASSVAATEAFF. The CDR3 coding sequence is TGTGCCAGCAGTGTTGCTGCTACTGAAGCTTTCTTT.

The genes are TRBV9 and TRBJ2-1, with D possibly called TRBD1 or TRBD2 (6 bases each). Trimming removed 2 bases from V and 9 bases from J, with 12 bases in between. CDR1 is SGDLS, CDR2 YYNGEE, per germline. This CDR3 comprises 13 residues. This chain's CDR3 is CASSVSGAREQFF. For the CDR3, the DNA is TGTGCCAGCAGCGTCTCGGGGGCGCGTGAGCAGTTCTTC.